The rows below give T cell receptor beta chains drawn from one sample of a study of blood T cell repertoires in COVID-19. Sequencing used immunoSEQ multiplex PCR; TCRdb keeps in-frame clones, though not all of them. The sample consists of 130,000 or so clones, approximately 86% of them appearing once. The sequenced material came from peripheral blood. Receptor source: a woman aged 60 to 75 with acute or convalescent COVID-19. Both conserved end residues are trimmed from each CDR3. The order of the fields is V gene, clone size, CDR3 protein. A row's size may be missing; if present it is once, few, many or a size class.

v_call: TRBV28
clone_size: .
cdr3_aa: ASVGEAFNQPQH

v_call: TRBV5-1
clone_size: .
cdr3_aa: ASSPSTGTITGELF

v_call: TRBV5-1
clone_size: .
cdr3_aa: ASSLKRGGGTDTQY

v_call: TRBV7-2
clone_size: .
cdr3_aa: ASSLDGAGGNQPQH

v_call: TRBV5-4
clone_size: once
cdr3_aa: ASSQGQGTYNEQF

v_call: TRBV5-1
clone_size: .
cdr3_aa: ASSLINANEKLF

v_call: TRBV6-5
clone_size: .
cdr3_aa: ASTRGQPLYGYT

v_call: TRBV6-5
clone_size: .
cdr3_aa: ASSPWGLGYNEQF

v_call: TRBV7-9
clone_size: once
cdr3_aa: ASRRSTTYYQGSNTEAF

v_call: TRBV4-1
clone_size: .
cdr3_aa: ASSQALGTGGRTQY

v_call: TRBV7-3
clone_size: .
cdr3_aa: ASSPTSGEYNEQF

v_call: TRBV5-4
clone_size: .
cdr3_aa: ASSLASGGANNEQF

v_call: TRBV30
clone_size: once
cdr3_aa: AWSPGNLDQPQH

v_call: TRBV7-2
clone_size: .
cdr3_aa: ASTSRTVTNYGYT

v_call: TRBV28
clone_size: .
cdr3_aa: ASIIAGSTYEQY

v_call: TRBV2
clone_size: .
cdr3_aa: ASRDGAGYGQPQH

v_call: TRBV4-1
clone_size: .
cdr3_aa: ASSPLPGQGGEKLF

v_call: TRBV19
clone_size: .
cdr3_aa: ASSGYSFNQPQH

v_call: TRBV3-1/TRBV3-2
clone_size: .
cdr3_aa: ASSQGQGSAF

v_call: TRBV24-1
clone_size: .
cdr3_aa: ATGGAQNEQF

v_call: TRBV9
clone_size: .
cdr3_aa: ASSARGDSGNTIY

v_call: TRBV7-2
clone_size: once
cdr3_aa: ASSTGLPGFYGYT

v_call: TRBV12-3/TRBV12-4
clone_size: .
cdr3_aa: ASSPGRASGYT

v_call: TRBV5-4
clone_size: .
cdr3_aa: ASSTRLAASTDTQY

v_call: TRBV7-9
clone_size: once
cdr3_aa: ASSPHQGAYSPLH

v_call: TRBV7-2
clone_size: .
cdr3_aa: ASSLAVGGGGDEQF

v_call: TRBV6-6
clone_size: .
cdr3_aa: ASSTDRYEKLF

v_call: TRBV9
clone_size: .
cdr3_aa: ASSVATQRYNEQF

v_call: TRBV19
clone_size: .
cdr3_aa: ASNFQGQGQEKLF

v_call: TRBV2
clone_size: .
cdr3_aa: ASGGGLVGQPQH

v_call: TRBV6-5
clone_size: .
cdr3_aa: ASSYRGQGGTQPQH

v_call: TRBV6-6
clone_size: .
cdr3_aa: ASSQGALNFYNEQF

v_call: TRBV10-3
clone_size: .
cdr3_aa: AISSDRVGQPQH

v_call: TRBV7-2
clone_size: .
cdr3_aa: ASLGGSSNYEQY

v_call: TRBV19
clone_size: once
cdr3_aa: ATSGDRGRGAF

v_call: TRBV7-8
clone_size: .
cdr3_aa: ASSMTGGTEAF

v_call: TRBV29-1
clone_size: .
cdr3_aa: SVQGGGYTEAF

v_call: TRBV3-1/TRBV3-2
clone_size: few
cdr3_aa: ASRLAGGFYNEQF

v_call: TRBV7-2
clone_size: .
cdr3_aa: ASSLAAGTYNEQF

v_call: TRBV19
clone_size: .
cdr3_aa: ASSMRDRLSKNIQY

v_call: TRBV5-1
clone_size: .
cdr3_aa: ASSSDTSQETQY

v_call: TRBV9
clone_size: .
cdr3_aa: ASSVTDRMSTYEQY

v_call: TRBV9
clone_size: .
cdr3_aa: ASSVAASGGGFQETQY

v_call: TRBV18
clone_size: .
cdr3_aa: ASSPANGARQGDEQY

v_call: TRBV6-1
clone_size: .
cdr3_aa: ASSEGLRDTEAF

v_call: TRBV14
clone_size: .
cdr3_aa: ASSQVKGMNTEAF

v_call: TRBV28
clone_size: .
cdr3_aa: ASSFGQVYGYT

v_call: TRBV5-1
clone_size: .
cdr3_aa: ASSLVPRQSNYGYT

v_call: TRBV2
clone_size: .
cdr3_aa: ASTGGRQGNEKLF

v_call: TRBV6-2/TRBV6-3
clone_size: .
cdr3_aa: ASSYFGLAGGLTDTQY

v_call: TRBV2
clone_size: .
cdr3_aa: ASSDVSTNYGYT

v_call: TRBV4-1
clone_size: .
cdr3_aa: ASSQENWVGHSEETQY